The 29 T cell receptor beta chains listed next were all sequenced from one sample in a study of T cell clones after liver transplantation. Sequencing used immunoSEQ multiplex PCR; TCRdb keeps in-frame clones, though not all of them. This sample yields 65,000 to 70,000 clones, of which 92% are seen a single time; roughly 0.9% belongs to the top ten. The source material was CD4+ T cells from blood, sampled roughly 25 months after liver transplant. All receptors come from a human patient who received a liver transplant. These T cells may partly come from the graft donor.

The DNA for the CDR3 is TGTGCCAGCAGCCCACTCGGGGGAGACGACATTCAGTACTTC. Its translation: CASSPLGGDDIQYF. The V and J genes are TRBV4-2 and TRBJ2-4; D is perhaps TRBD2 (6 bases). This CDR3 is built from 14 residues. Germline V gives CDR1 LGHNA, CDR2 YNFKEQ. V dropped 4 bases and J dropped 8 bases, with 15 bases sitting between them.

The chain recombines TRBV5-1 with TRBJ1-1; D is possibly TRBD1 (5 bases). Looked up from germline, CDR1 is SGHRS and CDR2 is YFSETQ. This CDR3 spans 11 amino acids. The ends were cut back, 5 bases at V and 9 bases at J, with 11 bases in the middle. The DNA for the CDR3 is TGCGCCAGCAGAGGGGTATCCCAAGCTTTCTTT. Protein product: CASRGVSQAFF. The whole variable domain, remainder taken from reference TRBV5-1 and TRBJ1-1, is KAGVTQTPRYLIKTRGQQVTLSCSPISGHRSVSWYQQTPGQGLQFLFEYFSETQRNKGNFPGRFSGRQFSNSRSEMNVSTLELGDSALYLCASRGVSQAFFGQGTRLTVV.

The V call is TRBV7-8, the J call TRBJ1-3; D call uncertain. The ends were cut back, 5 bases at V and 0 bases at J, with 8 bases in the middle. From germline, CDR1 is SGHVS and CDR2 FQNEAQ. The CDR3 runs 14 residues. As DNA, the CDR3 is TGTGCCAGCAGCCCCGATCACTCTGGAAACACCATATATTTT. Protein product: CASSPDHSGNTIYF.

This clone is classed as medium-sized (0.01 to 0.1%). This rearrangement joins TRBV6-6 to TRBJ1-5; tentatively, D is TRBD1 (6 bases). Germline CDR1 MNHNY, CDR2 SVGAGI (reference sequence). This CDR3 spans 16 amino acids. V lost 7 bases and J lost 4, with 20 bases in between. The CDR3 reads CASNPRGGGQNQPQHF. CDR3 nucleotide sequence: TGTGCCAGCAACCCTAGGGGGGGAGGACAGAATCAGCCCCAGCATTTT.

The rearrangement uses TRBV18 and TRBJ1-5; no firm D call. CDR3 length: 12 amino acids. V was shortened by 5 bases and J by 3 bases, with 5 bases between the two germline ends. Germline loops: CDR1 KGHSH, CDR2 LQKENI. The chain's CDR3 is CASSTYNQPQHF. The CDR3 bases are TGTGCCAGCTCAACATACAATCAGCCCCAGCATTTT.

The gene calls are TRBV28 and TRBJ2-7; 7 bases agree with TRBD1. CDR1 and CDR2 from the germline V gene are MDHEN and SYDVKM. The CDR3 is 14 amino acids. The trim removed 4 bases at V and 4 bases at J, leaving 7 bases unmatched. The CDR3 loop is CASSWGTVIYEQYF. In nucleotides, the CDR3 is TGTGCCAGCAGTTGGGGGACAGTCATTTACGAGCAGTACTTC.

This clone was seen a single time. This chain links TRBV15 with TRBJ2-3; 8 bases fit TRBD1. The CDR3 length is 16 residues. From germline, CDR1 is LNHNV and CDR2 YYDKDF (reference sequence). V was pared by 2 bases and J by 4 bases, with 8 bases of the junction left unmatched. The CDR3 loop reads CATSRSGDRGADTQYF. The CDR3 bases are TGTGCCACCAGCAGATCCGGAGACAGGGGAGCAGATACGCAGTATTTT.

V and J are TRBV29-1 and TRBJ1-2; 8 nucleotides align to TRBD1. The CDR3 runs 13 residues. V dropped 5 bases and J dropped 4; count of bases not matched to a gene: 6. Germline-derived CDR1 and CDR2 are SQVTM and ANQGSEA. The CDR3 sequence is CSVRTGQFYGYTF. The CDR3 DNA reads TGCAGCGTTCGGACAGGGCAATTCTATGGCTACACCTTC.

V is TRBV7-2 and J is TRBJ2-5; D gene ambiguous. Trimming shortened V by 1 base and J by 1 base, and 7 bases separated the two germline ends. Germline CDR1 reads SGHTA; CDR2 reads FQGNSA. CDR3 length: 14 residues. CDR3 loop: CASSLGWGQETQYF. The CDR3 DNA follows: TGTGCCAGCAGCTTAGGGTGGGGCCAAGAGACCCAGTACTTC.

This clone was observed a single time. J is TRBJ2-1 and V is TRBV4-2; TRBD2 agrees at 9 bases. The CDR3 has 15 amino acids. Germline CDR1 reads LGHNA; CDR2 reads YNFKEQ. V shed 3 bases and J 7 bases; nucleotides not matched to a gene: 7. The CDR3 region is CASSQISGSLNEQFF. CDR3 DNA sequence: TGTGCCAGCAGCCAGATTAGCGGGAGCCTTAATGAGCAGTTCTTC.

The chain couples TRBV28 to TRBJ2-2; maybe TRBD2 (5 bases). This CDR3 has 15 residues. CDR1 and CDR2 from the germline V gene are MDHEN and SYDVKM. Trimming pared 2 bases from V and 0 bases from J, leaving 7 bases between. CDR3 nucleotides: TGTGCCAGCAGTTTAGCCGGGGCGAACACCGGGGAGCTGTTTTTT. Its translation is CASSLAGANTGELFF.

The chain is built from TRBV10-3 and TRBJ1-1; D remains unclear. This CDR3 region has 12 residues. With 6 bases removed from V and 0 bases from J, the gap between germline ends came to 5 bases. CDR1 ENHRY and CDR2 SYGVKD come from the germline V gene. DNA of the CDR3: TGTGCCATCAGCCCAGTGAACACTGAAGCTTTCTTT. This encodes CAISPVNTEAFF.

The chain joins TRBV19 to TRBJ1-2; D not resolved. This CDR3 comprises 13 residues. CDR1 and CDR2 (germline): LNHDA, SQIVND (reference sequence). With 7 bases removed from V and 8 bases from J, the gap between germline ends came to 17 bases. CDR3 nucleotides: TGTGCCAGTACTCGCCCGACACTTGTAGGCTACACCTTC. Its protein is CASTRPTLVGYTF.

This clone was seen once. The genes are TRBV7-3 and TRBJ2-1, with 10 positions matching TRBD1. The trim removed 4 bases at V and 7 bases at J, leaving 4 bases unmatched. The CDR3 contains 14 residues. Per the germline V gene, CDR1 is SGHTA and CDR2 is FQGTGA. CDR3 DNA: TGTGCCAGCAGCTCTGGACAGGGGGGAAATGAGCAGTTCTTC. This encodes CASSSGQGGNEQFF.

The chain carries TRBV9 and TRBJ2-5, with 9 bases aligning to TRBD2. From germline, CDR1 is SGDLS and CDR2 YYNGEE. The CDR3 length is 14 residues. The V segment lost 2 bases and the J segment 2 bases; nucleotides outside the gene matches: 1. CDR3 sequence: CASSVLAGQETQYF. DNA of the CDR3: TGTGCCAGCAGCGTCCTAGCGGGGCAAGAGACCCAGTACTTC.

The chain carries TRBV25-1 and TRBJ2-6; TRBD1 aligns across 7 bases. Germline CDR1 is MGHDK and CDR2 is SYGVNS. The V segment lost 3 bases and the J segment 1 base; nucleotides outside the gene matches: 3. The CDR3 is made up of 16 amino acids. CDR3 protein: CASSDRTGSGANVLTF. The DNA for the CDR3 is TGTGCCAGCAGTGACCGGACAGGTTCTGGGGCCAACGTCCTGACTTTC. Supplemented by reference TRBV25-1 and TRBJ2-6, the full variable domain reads EADIYQTPRYLVIGTGKKITLECSQTMGHDKMYWYQQDPGMELHLIHYSYGVNSTEKGDLSSESTVSRIRTEHFPLTLESARPSHTSQYLCASSDRTGSGANVLTFGAGSRLTVL.

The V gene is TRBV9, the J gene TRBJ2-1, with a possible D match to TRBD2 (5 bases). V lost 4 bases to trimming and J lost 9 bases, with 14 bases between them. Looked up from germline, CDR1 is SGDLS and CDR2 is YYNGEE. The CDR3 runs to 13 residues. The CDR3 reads CASSRTGLGEQFF. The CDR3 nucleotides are TGTGCCAGCAGCAGGACTGGATTGGGTGAGCAGTTCTTC.

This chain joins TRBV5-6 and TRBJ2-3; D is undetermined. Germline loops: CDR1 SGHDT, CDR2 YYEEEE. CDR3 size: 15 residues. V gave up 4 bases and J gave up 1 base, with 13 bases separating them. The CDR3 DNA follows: TGTGCCAGCAGCCTGAATTTGGGCGGCACAGATACGCAGTATTTT. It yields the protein CASSLNLGGTDTQYF. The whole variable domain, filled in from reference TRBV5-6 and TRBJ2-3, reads DAGVTQSPTHLIKTRGQQVTLRCSPKSGHDTVSWYQQALGQGPQFIFQYYEEEERQRGNFPDRFSGHQFPNYSSELNVNALLLGDSALYLCASSLNLGGTDTQYFGPGTRLTVL.

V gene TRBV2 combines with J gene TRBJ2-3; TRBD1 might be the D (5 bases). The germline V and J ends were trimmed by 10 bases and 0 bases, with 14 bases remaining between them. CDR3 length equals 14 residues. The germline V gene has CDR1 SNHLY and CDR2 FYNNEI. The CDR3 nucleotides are TGTGCCACAGACAGTACTGCTAGCACAGATACGCAGTATTTT. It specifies CATDSTASTDTQYF.

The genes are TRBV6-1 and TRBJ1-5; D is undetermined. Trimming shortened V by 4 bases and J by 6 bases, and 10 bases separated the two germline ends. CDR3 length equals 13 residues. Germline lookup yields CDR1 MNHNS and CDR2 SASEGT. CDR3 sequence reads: CASSVEGGQPQHF. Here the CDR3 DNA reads TGTGCCAGCAGTGTTGAGGGAGGTCAGCCCCAGCATTTT.

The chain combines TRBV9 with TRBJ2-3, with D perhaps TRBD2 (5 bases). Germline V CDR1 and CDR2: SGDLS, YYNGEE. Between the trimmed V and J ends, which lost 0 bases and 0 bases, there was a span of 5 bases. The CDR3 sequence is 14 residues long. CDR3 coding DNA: TGTGCCAGCAGCGTAGGGACTAGCACAGATACGCAGTATTTT. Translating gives CASSVGTSTDTQYF. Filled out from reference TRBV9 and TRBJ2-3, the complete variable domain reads DSGVTQTPKHLITATGQRVTLRCSPRSGDLSVYWYQQSLDQGLQFLIQYYNGEERAKGNILERFSAQQFPDLHSELNLSSLELGDSALYFCASSVGTSTDTQYFGPGTRLTVL.

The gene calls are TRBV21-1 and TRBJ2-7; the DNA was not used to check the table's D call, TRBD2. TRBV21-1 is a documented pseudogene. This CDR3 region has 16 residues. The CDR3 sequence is CASSKEEGRVSYEQYF. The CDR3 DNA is TGTGCCAGCAGCAAAGAGGAGGGGCGGGTCTCCTACGAGCAGTACTTC.

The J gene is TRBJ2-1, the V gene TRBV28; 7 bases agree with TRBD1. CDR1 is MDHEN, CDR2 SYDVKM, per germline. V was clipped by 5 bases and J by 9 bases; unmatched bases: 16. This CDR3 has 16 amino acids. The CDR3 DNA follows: TGTGCCAGCAGTCGTAGAGGGGGCGCCAGAAGCAGTGAGCAGTTCTTC. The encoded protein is CASSRRGGARSSEQFF.

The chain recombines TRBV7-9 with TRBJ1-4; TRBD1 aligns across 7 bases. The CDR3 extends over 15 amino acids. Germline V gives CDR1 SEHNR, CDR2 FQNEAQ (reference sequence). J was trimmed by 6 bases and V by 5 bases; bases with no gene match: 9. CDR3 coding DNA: TGTGCCAGCAGCCCCCGTGGGACAGTAGATGAAAAACTGTTTTTT. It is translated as CASSPRGTVDEKLFF.

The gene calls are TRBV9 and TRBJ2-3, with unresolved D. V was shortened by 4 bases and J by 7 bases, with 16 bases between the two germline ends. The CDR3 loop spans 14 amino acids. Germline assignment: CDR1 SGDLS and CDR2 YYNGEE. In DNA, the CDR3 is TGTGCCAGCAGCCCCCCCCACTTGCGTTATACGCAGTATTTT. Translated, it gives CASSPPHLRYTQYF.

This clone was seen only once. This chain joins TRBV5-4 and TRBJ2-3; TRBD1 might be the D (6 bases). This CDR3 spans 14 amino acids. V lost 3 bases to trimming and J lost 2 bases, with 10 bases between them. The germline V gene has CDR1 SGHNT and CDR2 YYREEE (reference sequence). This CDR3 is CASSSGQNTDTQYF. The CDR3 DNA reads TGTGCCAGCAGCTCCGGACAGAACACAGATACGCAGTATTTT.

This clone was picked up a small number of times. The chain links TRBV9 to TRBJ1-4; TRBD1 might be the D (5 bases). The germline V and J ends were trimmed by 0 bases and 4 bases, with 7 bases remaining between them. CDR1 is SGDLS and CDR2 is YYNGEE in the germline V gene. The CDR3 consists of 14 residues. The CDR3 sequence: CASSVGQNNEKLFF. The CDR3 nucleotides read TGTGCCAGCAGCGTAGGACAGAATAATGAAAAACTGTTTTTT.

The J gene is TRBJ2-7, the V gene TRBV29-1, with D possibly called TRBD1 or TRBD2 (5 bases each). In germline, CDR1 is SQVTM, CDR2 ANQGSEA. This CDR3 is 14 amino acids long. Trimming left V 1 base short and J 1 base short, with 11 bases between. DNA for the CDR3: TGCAGCGTTGAAGGGGACGGAATGTCCTACGAGCAGTACTTC. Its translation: CSVEGDGMSYEQYF.

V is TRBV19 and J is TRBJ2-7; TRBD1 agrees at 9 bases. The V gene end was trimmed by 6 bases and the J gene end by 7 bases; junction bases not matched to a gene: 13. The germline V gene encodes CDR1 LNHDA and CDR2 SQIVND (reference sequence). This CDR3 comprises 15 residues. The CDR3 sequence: CASSQLAGTGPEQYF. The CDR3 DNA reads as TGTGCCAGTAGCCAACTTGCCGGGACAGGGCCGGAGCAGTACTTC.